Listed below are T cell receptor beta chains from one sample, sequenced in a study of vaccination effects on CD4 cells after COVID-19. Sequencing was performed with immunoSEQ multiplex PCR; in TCRdb, only in-frame clones are kept and a portion is missing. The table records tens of thousands of clones, about two thirds of them present only once. These receptors' targets are unknown. This specimen consisted of CD4+ T cells from PBMCs cultured without peptide, obtained before COVID-19 vaccination. Every receptor here comes from a human donor who had a prior SARS-CoV-2 infection. CDR3s include the opening cysteine and the closing phenylalanine or tryptophan. The order of the fields is J gene, V gene, clone size, D gene, CDR3 protein, CDR3 DNA. The D gene is left open where the match is weak. Clone size is given for some rows only: seen once, a few or many times, or a class if the clone is expanded.

J: TRBJ1-4; V: TRBV7-9; size: .; D: .; CDR3: CAIADRSNEKLFF; DNA: TGTGCCATCGCCGACAGGAGCAATGAAAAACTGTTTTTT
J: TRBJ2-3; V: TRBV27; size: .; D: TRBD2; CDR3: CASSLVSGGTDTQYF; DNA: TGTGCCAGCAGTTTGGTTAGCGGGGGCACAGATACGCAGTATTTT
J: TRBJ2-3; V: TRBV24-1; size: .; D: .; CDR3: CATSGPFSTDTQYF; DNA: TGTGCCACCAGTGGACCTTTCTCCACAGATACGCAGTATTTT
J: TRBJ1-6; V: TRBV5-6; size: once; D: TRBD1; CDR3: CASSLPGQGNSPLHF; DNA: TGTGCCAGCAGCTTACCGGGACAGGGTAATTCACCCCTCCACTTT
J: TRBJ2-2; V: TRBV7-3; size: once; D: .; CDR3: CASSLSRGAGELFF; DNA: TGTGCCAGCAGCCTATCTAGAGGCGCCGGGGAGCTGTTTTTT
J: TRBJ2-7; V: TRBV11-2; size: .; D: .; CDR3: CASSSGYQTGSYEQYF; DNA: TGTGCCAGCAGCTCCGGATACCAGACTGGCTCCTACGAGCAGTACTTC
J: TRBJ2-2; V: TRBV24-1; size: once; D: .; CDR3: CATSDFITGELFF; DNA: TGTGCCACCAGTGATTTTATCACCGGGGAGCTGTTTTTT
J: TRBJ1-4; V: TRBV5-1; size: .; D: TRBD1; CDR3: CASSLGQTGDEKLFF; DNA: TGCGCCAGCAGCTTGGGACAGACAGGGGATGAAAAACTGTTTTTT
J: TRBJ1-2; V: TRBV7-9; size: .; D: TRBD1; CDR3: CASSRDRGVGYTF; DNA: TGTGCCAGCAGTCGGGACAGGGGGGTCGGCTACACCTTC
J: TRBJ2-7; V: TRBV6-5; size: few; D: .; CDR3: CASSYQPGSWAEQYF; DNA: TGTGCCAGCAGTTATCAACCGGGTTCCTGGGCCGAGCAGTACTTC
J: TRBJ2-7; V: TRBV13; size: .; D: TRBD1; CDR3: CASSIFRDRGREQYF; DNA: TGTGCCAGCAGCATCTTCCGGGACAGGGGTCGGGAGCAGTACTTC
J: TRBJ1-3; V: TRBV5-1; size: .; D: TRBD1; CDR3: CASTRTGLSGNTIYF; DNA: TGCGCCAGCACCCGGACAGGGCTCTCTGGAAACACCATATATTTT
J: TRBJ2-1; V: TRBV3-1/TRBV3-2; size: few; D: .; CDR3: CASSQKMVGRYNEQFF; DNA: TGTGCCAGCAGCCAAAAAATGGTAGGCAGATACAATGAGCAGTTCTTC
J: TRBJ2-1; V: TRBV7-3; size: .; D: TRBD1; CDR3: CASSLRQGLYNEQFF; DNA: TGTGCCAGCAGCTTACGACAGGGGCTCTACAATGAGCAGTTCTTC
J: TRBJ1-2; V: TRBV5-5; size: once; D: .; CDR3: CASSRDTEFNYGYTF; DNA: TGTGCCAGCAGCCGGGACACCGAATTTAACTATGGCTACACCTTC
J: TRBJ1-2; V: TRBV7-9; size: .; D: .; CDR3: CASSLDSYGYTF; DNA: TGTGCCAGCAGCCTGGACAGCTATGGCTACACCTTC
J: TRBJ2-1; V: TRBV20-1; size: once; D: .; CDR3: CSASVGIRYNEQFF; DNA: TGCAGTGCTAGTGTAGGGATTAGGTACAATGAGCAGTTCTTC
J: TRBJ2-1; V: TRBV7-2; size: .; D: .; CDR3: CASSLGAGGGANEQFF; DNA: TGTGCCAGCAGCTTAGGGGCAGGGGGGGGTGCGAATGAGCAGTTCTTC
J: TRBJ2-4; V: TRBV15; size: .; D: TRBD1; CDR3: CATSIGGTGVTKNIQYF; DNA: TGTGCCACCAGCATCGGCGGGACAGGAGTCACCAAAAACATTCAGTACTTC
J: TRBJ2-7; V: TRBV5-4; size: few; D: .; CDR3: CASSRAPHYEQYF; DNA: TGTGCCAGCAGCCGGGCCCCCCATTACGAGCAGTACTTC
J: TRBJ1-2; V: TRBV6-5; size: .; D: .; CDR3: CASTELGGNYGYTF; DNA: TGTGCCAGCACCGAGCTCGGAGGGAATTATGGCTACACCTTC
J: TRBJ2-7; V: TRBV4-2; size: .; D: .; CDR3: CASSHLSGSYEQYF; DNA: TGTGCCAGCAGCCACCTCTCTGGGTCCTACGAGCAGTACTTC
J: TRBJ2-7; V: TRBV10-1; size: .; D: .; CDR3: CASSERGAYEQYF; DNA: TGCGCCAGCAGTGAGAGAGGCGCCTACGAGCAGTACTTC
J: TRBJ2-7; V: TRBV5-4; size: .; D: TRBD1; CDR3: CASSLRTGGYEQYF; DNA: TGTGCCAGCAGCCTCAGGACAGGAGGATACGAGCAGTACTTC
J: TRBJ1-2; V: TRBV5-1; size: .; D: .; CDR3: CASSLDPGNYGYTF; DNA: TGCGCCAGCAGCTTGGATCCGGGAAACTATGGCTACACCTTC
J: TRBJ2-7; V: TRBV2; size: .; D: TRBD2; CDR3: CASSRDGGTSGNAYEQYF; DNA: TGTGCCAGCAGTCGTGACGGCGGGACTAGCGGGAACGCCTACGAGCAGTACTTC
J: TRBJ1-2; V: TRBV18; size: .; D: .; CDR3: CASSPDPGTSRLYGYTF; DNA: TGTGCCAGCTCACCGGATCCCGGGACGTCCCGACTTTATGGCTACACCTTC
J: TRBJ2-5; V: TRBV5-6; size: .; D: .; CDR3: CASSPVGTETQYF; DNA: TGTGCCAGCAGCCCAGTGGGCACAGAGACCCAGTACTTC
J: TRBJ2-7; V: TRBV27; size: .; D: .; CDR3: CASSSRGGLGQYF; DNA: TGTGCCAGCAGTTCAAGGGGCGGCCTCGGGCAGTACTTC
J: TRBJ1-5; V: TRBV19; size: .; D: TRBD1; CDR3: CASSMGTANDNQPQHF; DNA: TGTGCCAGTAGTATGGGGACAGCCAATGACAATCAGCCCCAGCATTTT
J: TRBJ2-1; V: TRBV11-3; size: .; D: .; CDR3: CASSLVGGNNEQFF; DNA: TGTGCCAGCAGCTTAGTCGGCGGGAACAATGAGCAGTTCTTC
J: TRBJ2-3; V: TRBV7-6; size: .; D: TRBD2; CDR3: CASSLSLLAGGTDTQYF; DNA: TGTGCCAGCAGCTTGTCACTTCTAGCGGGGGGGACAGATACGCAGTATTTT
J: TRBJ1-6; V: TRBV10-3; size: .; D: TRBD1; CDR3: CAISKTGGSSSYNSPLHF; DNA: TGTGCCATCAGTAAGACAGGGGGAAGCAGTTCCTATAATTCACCCCTCCACTTT
J: TRBJ2-6; V: TRBV6-5; size: .; D: .; CDR3: CASRRGFSGANVLTF; DNA: TGTGCCAGCAGAAGGGGGTTCTCTGGGGCCAACGTCCTGACTTTC
J: TRBJ1-1; V: TRBV27; size: once; D: .; CDR3: CASSLSQGITEAFF; DNA: TGTGCCAGCAGTTTGAGTCAGGGGATCACTGAAGCTTTCTTT
J: TRBJ2-5; V: TRBV11-3; size: .; D: TRBD2; CDR3: CASSPRGSSGAQETQYF; DNA: TGTGCCAGCAGCCCCCGAGGGTCTAGCGGTGCCCAAGAGACCCAGTACTTC